This TCR beta chain was retrieved from a study of T cell responses to AZD1222 COVID-19 vaccine. The overall study: Pooled samples include second doses given at about 4 or 12 weeks.

Comments on this clone: The antigen remains unidentified.

The germline V gene has CDR1 SGHRS and CDR2 YFSETQ. The ends were cut back, 8 bases at V and 5 bases at J, with 8 bases in the middle. This CDR3 spans 10 amino acids. Produced via immunoSEQ multiplex PCR; TCRdb's table is partial and in-frame only. Found here are roughly 150,000 clones, 75% to 90% of them singletons; the top ten hold around 8%. Findings and limits, study-wide: Donors skewed white British and female; clonal diversity was possibly underestimated. Spike-specific TCRs gained breadth and depth after people received two AZD1222 doses. The peak T cell response came first, and repertoires were sampled only after it.

The chain recombines TRBV5-1 with TRBJ2-7; D ambiguous. The sequencing used peripheral blood, collected on day 0 of AZD1222 vaccination. This TCR derives from an adult in good health. The CDR3 nucleotides read TGCGCCAGGTCAGCACACGAGCAGTACTTC. This encodes CARSAHEQYF.